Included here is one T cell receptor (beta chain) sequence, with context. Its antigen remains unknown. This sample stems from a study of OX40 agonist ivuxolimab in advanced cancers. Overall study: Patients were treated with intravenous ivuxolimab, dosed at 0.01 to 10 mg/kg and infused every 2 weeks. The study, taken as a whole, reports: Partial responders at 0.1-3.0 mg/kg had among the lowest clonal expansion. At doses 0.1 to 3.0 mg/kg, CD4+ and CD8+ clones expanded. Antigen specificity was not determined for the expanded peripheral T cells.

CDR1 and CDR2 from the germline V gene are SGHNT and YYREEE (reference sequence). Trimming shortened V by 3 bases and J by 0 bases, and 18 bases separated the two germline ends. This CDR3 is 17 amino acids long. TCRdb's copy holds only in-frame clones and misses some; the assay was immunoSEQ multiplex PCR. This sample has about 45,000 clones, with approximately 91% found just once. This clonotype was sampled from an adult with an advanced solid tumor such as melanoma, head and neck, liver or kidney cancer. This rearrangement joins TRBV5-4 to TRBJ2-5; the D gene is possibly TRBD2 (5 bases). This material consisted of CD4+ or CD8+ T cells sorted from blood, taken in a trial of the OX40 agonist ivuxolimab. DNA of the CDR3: TGTGCCAGCAGCTCATCGGGGTTAGGCAGGCACCAAGAGACCCAGTACTTC. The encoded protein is CASSSSGLGRHQETQYF.